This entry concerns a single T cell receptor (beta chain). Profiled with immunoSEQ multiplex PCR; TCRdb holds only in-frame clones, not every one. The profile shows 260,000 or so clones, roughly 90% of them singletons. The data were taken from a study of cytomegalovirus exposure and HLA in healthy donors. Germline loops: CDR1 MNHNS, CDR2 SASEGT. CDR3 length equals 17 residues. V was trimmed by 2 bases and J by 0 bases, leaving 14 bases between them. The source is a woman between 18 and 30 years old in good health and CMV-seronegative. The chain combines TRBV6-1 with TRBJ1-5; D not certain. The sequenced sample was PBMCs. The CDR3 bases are TGTGCCAGCAGTGAATGGAAAGGCGGCTATAGCAATCAGCCCCAGCATTTT. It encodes CASSEWKGGYSNQPQHF.